This T cell receptor beta chain derives from a study of cytomegalovirus exposure and HLA in healthy donors. Concerning this clone: What it binds is unknown.

Deletions cut 4 bases from V and 0 bases from J, with 19 bases between. The CDR3 is 17 amino acids. CDR1 MGHRA and CDR2 YSYEKL come from the germline V gene. General observations from the study: Analysis performed later showed TCR beta chains linked to HLA being more clonally expanded than equally common others.

13 Jbeta primers and 60 Vbeta primers were used for the PCR. The assay was immunoSEQ multiplex PCR, and TCRdb's table has in-frame clones only and misses some. The table lists some 120,000 clones. The source is a man between 35 and 55 years old in good health and CMV-seropositive. The V and J genes are TRBV4-1 and TRBJ2-7, with D possibly being TRBD2 (7 bases). The sequenced sample was PBMCs. CDR3 in DNA: TGCGCCAGCAGCCGAGTGGGAGGGGGAGCTTCCTCCTACGAGCAGTACTTC. It specifies CASSRVGGGASSYEQYF.